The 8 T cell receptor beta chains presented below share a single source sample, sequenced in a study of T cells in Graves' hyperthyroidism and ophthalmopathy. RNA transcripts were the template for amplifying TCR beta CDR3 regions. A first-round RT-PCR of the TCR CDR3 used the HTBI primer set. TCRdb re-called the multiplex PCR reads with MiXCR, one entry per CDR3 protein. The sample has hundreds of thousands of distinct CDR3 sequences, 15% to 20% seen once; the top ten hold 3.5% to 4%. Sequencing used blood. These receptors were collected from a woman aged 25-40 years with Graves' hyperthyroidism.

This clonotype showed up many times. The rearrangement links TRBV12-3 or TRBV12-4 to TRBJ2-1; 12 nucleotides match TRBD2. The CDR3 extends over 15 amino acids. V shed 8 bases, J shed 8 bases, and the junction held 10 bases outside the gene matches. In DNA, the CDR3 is TGTGCCAGCCGACGGACTAGCGGGATTAGAGATGAGCAGTTCTTC. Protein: CASRRTSGIRDEQFF.

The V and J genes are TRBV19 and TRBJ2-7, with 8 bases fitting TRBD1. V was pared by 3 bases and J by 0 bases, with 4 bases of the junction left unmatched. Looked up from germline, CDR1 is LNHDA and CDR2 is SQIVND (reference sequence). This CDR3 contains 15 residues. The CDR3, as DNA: TGTGCCAGTAGTATTGGACAGGGAAGCTCCTACGAGCAGTACTTC. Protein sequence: CASSIGQGSSYEQYF.

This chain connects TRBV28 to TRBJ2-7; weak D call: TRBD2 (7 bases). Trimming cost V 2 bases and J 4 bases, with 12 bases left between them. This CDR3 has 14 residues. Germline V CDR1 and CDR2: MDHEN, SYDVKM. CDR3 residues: CASSLDGGLYEQYF. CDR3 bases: TGTGCCAGCAGTTTAGACGGGGGGCTGTACGAGCAGTACTTC.

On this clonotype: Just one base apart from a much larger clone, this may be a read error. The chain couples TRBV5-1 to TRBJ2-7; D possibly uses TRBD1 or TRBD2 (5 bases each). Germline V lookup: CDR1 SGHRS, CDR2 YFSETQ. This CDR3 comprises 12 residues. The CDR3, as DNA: TGCGCCGGCAGTGTGGGGACGGGCGAGCAGTACTTC. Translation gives CAGSVGTGEQYF.

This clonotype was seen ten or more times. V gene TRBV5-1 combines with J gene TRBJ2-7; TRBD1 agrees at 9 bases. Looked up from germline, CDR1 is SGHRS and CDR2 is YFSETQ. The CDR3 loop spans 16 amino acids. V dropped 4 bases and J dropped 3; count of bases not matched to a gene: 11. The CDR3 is CASSLTTGTGYYEQYF. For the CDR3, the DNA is TGCGCCAGCAGCCTGACTACCGGGACAGGGTACTACGAGCAGTACTTC.

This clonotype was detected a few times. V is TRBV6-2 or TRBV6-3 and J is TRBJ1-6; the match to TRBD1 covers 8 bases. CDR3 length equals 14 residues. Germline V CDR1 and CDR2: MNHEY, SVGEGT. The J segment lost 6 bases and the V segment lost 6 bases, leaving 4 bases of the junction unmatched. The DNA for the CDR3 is TGTGCCAGCAGAACGGACAGGGTTAATTCACCCCTCCACTTT. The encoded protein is CASRTDRVNSPLHF.

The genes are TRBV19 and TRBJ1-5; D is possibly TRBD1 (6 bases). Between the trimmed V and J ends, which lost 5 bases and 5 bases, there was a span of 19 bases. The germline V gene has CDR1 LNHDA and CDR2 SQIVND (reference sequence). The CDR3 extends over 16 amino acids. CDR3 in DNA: TGTGCCAGTAGTTTTGGGGGGCGCGGGGGGCATCAGCCCCAGCATTTT. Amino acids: CASSFGGRGGHQPQHF.

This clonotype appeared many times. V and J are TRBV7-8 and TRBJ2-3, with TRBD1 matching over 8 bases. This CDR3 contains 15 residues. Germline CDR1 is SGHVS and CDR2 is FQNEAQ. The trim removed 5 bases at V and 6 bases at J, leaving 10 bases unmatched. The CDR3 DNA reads TGTGCCAGCAGCATCTCCACAGGGGGTTTGGATACGCAGTATTTT. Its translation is CASSISTGGLDTQYF. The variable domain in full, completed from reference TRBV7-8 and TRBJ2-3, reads GAGVSQSPRYKVAKRGQDVALRCDPISGHVSLFWYQQALGQGPEFLTYFQNEAQLDKSGLPSDRFFAERPEGSVSTLKIQRTQQEDSAVYLCASSISTGGLDTQYFGPGTRLTVL.